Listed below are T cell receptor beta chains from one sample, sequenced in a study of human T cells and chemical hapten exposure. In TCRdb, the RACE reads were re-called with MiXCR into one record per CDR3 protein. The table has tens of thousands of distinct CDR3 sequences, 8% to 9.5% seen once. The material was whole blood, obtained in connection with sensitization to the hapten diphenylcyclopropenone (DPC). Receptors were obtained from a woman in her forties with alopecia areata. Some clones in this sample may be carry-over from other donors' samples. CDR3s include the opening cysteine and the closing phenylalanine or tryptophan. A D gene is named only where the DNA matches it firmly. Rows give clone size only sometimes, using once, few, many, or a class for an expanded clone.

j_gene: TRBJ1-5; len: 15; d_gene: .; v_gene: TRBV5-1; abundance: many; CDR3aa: CASSLSGHLNQPQHF; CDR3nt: TGCGCCAGCAGCTTGTCGGGACACCTCAATCAGCCCCAGCATTTT
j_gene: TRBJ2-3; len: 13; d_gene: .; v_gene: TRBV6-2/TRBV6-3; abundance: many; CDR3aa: CASSYSSFDTQYF; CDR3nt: TGTGCCAGCAGTTACTCTTCTTTTGATACGCAGTATTTT
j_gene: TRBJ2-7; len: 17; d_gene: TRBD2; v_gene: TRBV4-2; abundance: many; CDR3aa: CASSQEGPAGGSYEQYF; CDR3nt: TGTGCCAGCAGCCAAGAGGGACCCGCGGGGGGATCCTACGAGCAGTACTTC
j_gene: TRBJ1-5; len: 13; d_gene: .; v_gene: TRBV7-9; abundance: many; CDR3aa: CASSLSGNQPQHF; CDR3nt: TGTGCCAGCAGCTTAAGTGGCAATCAGCCCCAGCATTTT
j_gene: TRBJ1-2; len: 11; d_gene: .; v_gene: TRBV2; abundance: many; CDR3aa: CASSAGPGYTF; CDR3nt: TGTGCCAGCAGTGCAGGGCCTGGCTACACCTTC
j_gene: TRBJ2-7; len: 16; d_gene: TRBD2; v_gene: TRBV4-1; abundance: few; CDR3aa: CASSQAWAGGRYEQYF; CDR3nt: TGCGCCAGCAGCCAAGCTTGGGCGGGGGGGCGGTACGAGCAGTACTTC
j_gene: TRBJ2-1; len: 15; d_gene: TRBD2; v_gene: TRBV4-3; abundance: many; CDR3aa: CASSQGGGPYNEQFF; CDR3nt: TGCGCCAGCAGCCAAGGCGGGGGGCCGTACAATGAGCAGTTCTTC
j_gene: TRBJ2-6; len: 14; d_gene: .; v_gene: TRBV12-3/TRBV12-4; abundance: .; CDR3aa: CASSFGVGANVLTF; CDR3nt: TGTGCCAGCAGTTTTGGGGTTGGGGCCAACGTCCTGACTTTC
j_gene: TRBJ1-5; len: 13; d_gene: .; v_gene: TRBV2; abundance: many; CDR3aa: CASSEGRNQPQHF; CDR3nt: TGTGCCAGCAGTGAAGGCAGGAACCAGCCCCAGCATTTT
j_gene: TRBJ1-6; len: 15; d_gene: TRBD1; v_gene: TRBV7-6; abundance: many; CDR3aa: CASSSRQGNNSPLHF; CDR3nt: TGTGCCAGCAGCTCAAGACAGGGAAATAATTCACCCCTCCACTTT
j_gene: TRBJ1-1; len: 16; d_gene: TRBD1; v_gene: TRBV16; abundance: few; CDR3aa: CASSQGDRAFEAEAFF; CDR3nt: TGTGCCAGCAGCCAAGGGGACAGGGCCTTTGAGGCTGAAGCTTTCTTT
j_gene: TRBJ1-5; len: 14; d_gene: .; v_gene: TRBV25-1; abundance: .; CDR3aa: CASSESGIWQPQHF; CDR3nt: TGTGCCAGCAGTGAGTCGGGCATTTGGCAGCCCCAGCATTTT
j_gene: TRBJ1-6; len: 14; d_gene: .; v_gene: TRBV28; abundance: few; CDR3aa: CASSQEGETSPLHF; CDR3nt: TGTGCCAGCAGCCAGGAAGGGGAGACTTCACCCCTCCACTTT
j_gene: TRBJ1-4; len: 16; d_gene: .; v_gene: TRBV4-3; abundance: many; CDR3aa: CASSQDGAATNEKLFF; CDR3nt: TGCGCCAGCAGCCAAGATGGGGCAGCGACTAATGAAAAACTGTTTTTT
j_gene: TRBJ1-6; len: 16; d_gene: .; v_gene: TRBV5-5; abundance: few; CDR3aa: CASSSRTDSRDSPLHF; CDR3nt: TGTGCCAGCAGCTCCCGGACAGATTCTAGGGATTCACCCCTCCACTTT
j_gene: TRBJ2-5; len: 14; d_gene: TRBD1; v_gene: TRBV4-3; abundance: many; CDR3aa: CASSSGTGFETQYF; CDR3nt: TGCGCCAGCAGCTCCGGGACAGGGTTCGAGACCCAGTACTTC
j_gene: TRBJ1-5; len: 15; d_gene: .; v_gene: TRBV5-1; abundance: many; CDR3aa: CASSPTPGISQPQHF; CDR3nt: TGCGCCAGCAGCCCCACTCCAGGGATTAGCCAGCCCCAGCATTTT
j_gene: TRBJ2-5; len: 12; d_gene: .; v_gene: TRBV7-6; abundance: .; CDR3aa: CASSSRIQTQYF; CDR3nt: TGTGCCAGCAGCTCCCGTATTCAGACCCAGTACTTC
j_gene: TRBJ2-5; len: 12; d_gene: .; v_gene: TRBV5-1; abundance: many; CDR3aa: CASSRAGETQYF; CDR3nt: TGCGCCAGCAGCCGGGCCGGAGAGACCCAGTACTTC
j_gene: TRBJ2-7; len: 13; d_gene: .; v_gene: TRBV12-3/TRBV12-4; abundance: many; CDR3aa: CASMSSRAHEQYF; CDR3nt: TGTGCCAGCATGAGTAGTAGGGCCCACGAGCAGTACTTC
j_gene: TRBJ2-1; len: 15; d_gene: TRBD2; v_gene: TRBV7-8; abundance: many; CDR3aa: CASSHTGTSGGREFF; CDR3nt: TGTGCCAGCAGCCATACCGGGACTAGCGGGGGTAGGGAGTTCTTC
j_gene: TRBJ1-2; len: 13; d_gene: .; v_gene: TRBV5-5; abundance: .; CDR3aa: CASSLGAGVGYTF; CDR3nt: TGTGCCAGCAGCTTGGGTGCAGGGGTTGGCTACACCTTC
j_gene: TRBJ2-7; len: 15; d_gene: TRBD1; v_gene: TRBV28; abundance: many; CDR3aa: CASSPPGTGLYEQYF; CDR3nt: TGTGCCAGCAGTCCACCCGGGACAGGTCTTTACGAGCAGTACTTC
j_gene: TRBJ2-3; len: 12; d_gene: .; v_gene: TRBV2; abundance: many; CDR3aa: CASGGARHTQYF; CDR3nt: TGTGCCAGCGGGGGGGCTCGACATACGCAGTATTTT
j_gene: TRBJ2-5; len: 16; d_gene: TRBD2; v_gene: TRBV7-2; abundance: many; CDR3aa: CASSLAPSGGGETQYF; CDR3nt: TGTGCCAGCAGCTTAGCCCCGAGCGGGGGCGGGGAGACCCAGTACTTC
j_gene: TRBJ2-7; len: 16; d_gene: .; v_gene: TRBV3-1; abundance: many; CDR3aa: CASSLQPGRSSYEQYF; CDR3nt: TGTGCCAGCAGCTTACAGCCGGGCCGATCTTCCTACGAGCAGTACTTC
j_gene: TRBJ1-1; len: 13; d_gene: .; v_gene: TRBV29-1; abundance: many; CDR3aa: CSFRPRMGTEAFF; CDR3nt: TGCAGCTTTCGCCCCCGGATGGGAACTGAAGCTTTCTTT
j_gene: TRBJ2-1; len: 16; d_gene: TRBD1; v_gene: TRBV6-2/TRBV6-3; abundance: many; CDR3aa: CASSYSRDRLRDEQFF; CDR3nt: TGTGCCAGCAGTTACTCGAGGGACAGATTAAGGGATGAGCAGTTCTTC